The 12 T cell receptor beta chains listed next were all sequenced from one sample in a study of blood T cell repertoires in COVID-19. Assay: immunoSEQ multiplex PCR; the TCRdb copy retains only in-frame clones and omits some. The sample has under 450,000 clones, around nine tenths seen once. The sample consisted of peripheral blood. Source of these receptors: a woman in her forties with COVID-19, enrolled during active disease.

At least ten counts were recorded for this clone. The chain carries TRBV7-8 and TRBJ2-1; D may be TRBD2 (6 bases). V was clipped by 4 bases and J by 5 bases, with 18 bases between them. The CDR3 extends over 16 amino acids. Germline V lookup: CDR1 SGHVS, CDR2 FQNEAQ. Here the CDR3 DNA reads TGTGCCAGCAGCTCCCTGGGGGAGGACCTTGACAATGAGCAGTTCTTC. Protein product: CASSSLGEDLDNEQFF.

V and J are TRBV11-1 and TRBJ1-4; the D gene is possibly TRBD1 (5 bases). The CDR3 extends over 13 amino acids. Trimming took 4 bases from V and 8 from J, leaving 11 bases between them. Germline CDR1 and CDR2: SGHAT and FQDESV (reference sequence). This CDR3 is CASSSDRGEKLFF. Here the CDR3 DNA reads TGTGCCAGCAGCTCCGACAGAGGAGAAAAACTGTTTTTT.

In DNA, the CDR3 is TGTGCCAGTACCCTGAAGGGGGCTCAGCCCCAGCATTTT. It specifies CASTLKGAQPQHF. V is TRBV19 and J is TRBJ1-5; 7 positions agree with TRBD1. Germline assignment: CDR1 LNHDA and CDR2 SQIVND (reference sequence). The V segment lost 7 bases and the J segment 6 bases; nucleotides outside the gene matches: 6. The CDR3 is 13 residues long.

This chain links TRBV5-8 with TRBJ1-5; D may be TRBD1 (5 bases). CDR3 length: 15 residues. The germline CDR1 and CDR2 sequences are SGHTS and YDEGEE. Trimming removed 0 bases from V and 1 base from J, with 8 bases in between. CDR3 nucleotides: TGTGCCAGCAGCTTGGAGGGGTGGAGCAATCAGCCCCAGCATTTT. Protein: CASSLEGWSNQPQHF.

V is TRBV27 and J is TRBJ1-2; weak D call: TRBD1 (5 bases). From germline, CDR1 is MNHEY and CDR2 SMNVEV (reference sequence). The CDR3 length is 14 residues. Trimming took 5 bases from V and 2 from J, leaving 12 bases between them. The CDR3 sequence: CASSPLGGNYGYTF. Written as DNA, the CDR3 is TGTGCCAGCAGTCCACTGGGGGGGAACTATGGCTACACCTTC.

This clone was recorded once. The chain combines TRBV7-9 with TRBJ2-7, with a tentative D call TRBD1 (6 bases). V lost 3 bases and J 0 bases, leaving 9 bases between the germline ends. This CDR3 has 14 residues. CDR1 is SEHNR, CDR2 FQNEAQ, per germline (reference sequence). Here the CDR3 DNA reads TGTGCCAGCAGCTTCGGGACACACTCCTACGAGCAGTACTTC. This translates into CASSFGTHSYEQYF.

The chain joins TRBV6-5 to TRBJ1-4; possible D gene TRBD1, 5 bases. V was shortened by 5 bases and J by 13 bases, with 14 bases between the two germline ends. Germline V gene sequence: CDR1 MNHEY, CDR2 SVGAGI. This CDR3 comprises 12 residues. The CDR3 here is CASSPQGVGLFF. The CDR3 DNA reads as TGTGCCAGCAGTCCCCAGGGTGTAGGACTGTTTTTT.

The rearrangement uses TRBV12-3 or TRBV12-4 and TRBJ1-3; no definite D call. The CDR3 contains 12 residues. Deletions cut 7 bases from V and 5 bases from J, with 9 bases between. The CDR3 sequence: CASTIRRNTIYF. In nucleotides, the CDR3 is TGTGCCAGCACTATCCGTAGAAACACCATATATTTT.

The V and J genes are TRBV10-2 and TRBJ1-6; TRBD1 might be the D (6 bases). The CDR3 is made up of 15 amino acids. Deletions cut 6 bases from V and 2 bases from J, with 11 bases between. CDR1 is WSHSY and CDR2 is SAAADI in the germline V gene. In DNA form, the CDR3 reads TGCGCCAGCAGGGACAGAGAACCCTATAATTCACCCCTCCACTTT. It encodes CASRDREPYNSPLHF.

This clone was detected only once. The DNA of the CDR3 is TGCAGCTTCAGAGGTGGCGGGGGGCTCTACAATGAGCAGTTCTTC. This codes for CSFRGGGGLYNEQFF. The chain couples TRBV29-1 to TRBJ2-1; 8 bases are a match to TRBD2. The germline V gene has CDR1 SQVTM and CDR2 ANQGSEA. V lost 8 bases, J lost 3 bases, and 12 bases stayed unmatched. The length of the CDR3 is 15 residues.

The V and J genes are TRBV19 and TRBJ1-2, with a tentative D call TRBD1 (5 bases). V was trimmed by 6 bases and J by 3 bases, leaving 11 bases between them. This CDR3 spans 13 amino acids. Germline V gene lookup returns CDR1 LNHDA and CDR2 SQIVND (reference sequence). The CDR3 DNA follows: TGTGCCAGTAGCGGGGGTTTCGACTATGGCTACACCTTC. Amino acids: CASSGGFDYGYTF.

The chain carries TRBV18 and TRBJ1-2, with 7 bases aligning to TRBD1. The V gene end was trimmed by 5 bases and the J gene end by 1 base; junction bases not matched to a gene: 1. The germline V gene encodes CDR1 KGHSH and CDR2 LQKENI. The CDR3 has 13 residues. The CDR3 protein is CASSRDSNYGYTF. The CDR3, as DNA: TGTGCCAGCTCAAGGGACAGTAACTATGGCTACACCTTC.